One T cell receptor (beta chain) is described in this entry. The antigen is unknown. These donors, healthy bone marrow donors, were studied. The source of the sample is a study of cytomegalovirus exposure and HLA in healthy donors. Study summary: Among about 179 million T cells, an earlier analysis found around 100 million unique TCR beta sequences.

With 60 Vbeta and 13 Jbeta primers, the PCR was carried out. Profiling relied on immunoSEQ multiplex PCR, and the TCRdb table lists in-frame clones only, not all of them. Here the sample table reports 150,000 or so clones. Germline V gives CDR1 SNHLY, CDR2 FYNNEI. Between the trimmed V and J ends, which lost 3 bases and 2 bases, there was a span of 16 bases. The CDR3 has 17 amino acids. Notes on the study in general: An analysis was carried out at a later point. It showed that HLA-associated TCR beta chains were more clonally expanded than equally common non-associated chains.

The V call is TRBV2, the J call TRBJ1-4; tentatively, D is TRBD1 (6 bases). Sequenced input: PBMCs. This receptor was identified in a woman between 50 and 59 years old in good health and CMV-seronegative. CDR3 sequence reads: CASSDDVRGSTNEKLFF. The DNA of the CDR3 is TGTGCCAGCAGTGATGATGTCAGGGGCAGTACTAATGAAAAACTGTTTTTT. The full variable domain, with the rest looked up from reference TRBV2 and TRBJ1-4, is EPEVTQTPSHQVTQMGQEVILRCVPISNHLYFYWYRQILGQKVEFLVSFYNNEISEKSEIFDDQFSVERPDGSNFTLKIRSTKLEDSAMYFCASSDDVRGSTNEKLFFGSGTQLSVL.